The 7 T cell receptor beta chains listed next were all sequenced from one sample in a study of CD8+ T cells in alopecia areata. Described treatment: oral pan-JAK inhibitor, 5-10 mg twice daily. cDNA prepared by RNA extraction and subsequent reverse transcription served as the template for sequencing. Data came from immunoSEQ multiplex PCR; TCRdb stores just in-frame clones and leaves some out. The sample shows approximately 210,000 clones, approximately 72% of them seen only once. Sequencing used CD4+ T cells sorted from blood, obtained between weeks 43 and 45, from a patient treated with tofacitinib. The receptor source for this set is a human donor with alopecia areata.

The rearrangement links TRBV30 to TRBJ1-2; D not resolved. V was pared by 3 bases and J by 5 bases, with 16 bases between. The CDR3 extends over 14 amino acids. Germline-derived CDR1 and CDR2 are GTSNPN and SVGIG (reference sequence). The chain's CDR3 is CAWRMRGFKYGYTF. Here the CDR3 DNA reads TGTGCCTGGAGGATGAGAGGGTTTAAGTATGGCTACACCTTC. Complete variable domain (other parts from reference TRBV30 and TRBJ1-2): SQTIHQWPATLVQPVGSPLSLECTVEGTSNPNLYWYRQAAGRGLQLLFYSVGIGQISSEVPQNLSASRPQDRQFILSSKKLLLSDSGFYLCAWRMRGFKYGYTFGSGTRLTVV.

The chain links TRBV5-1 to TRBJ1-4, with 9 bases that match TRBD1. The length of the CDR3 is 14 residues. V shed 4 bases, J shed 6 bases, and the junction held 4 bases outside the gene matches. Germline lookup yields CDR1 SGHRS and CDR2 YFSETQ. DNA for the CDR3: TGCGCCAGCAGCCGGACAGGGGTTGATGAAAAACTGTTTTTT. This translates into CASSRTGVDEKLFF.

The chain couples TRBV7-2 to TRBJ1-5; D perhaps matches TRBD1 (5 bases). Trimming stripped 5 bases from V and 5 bases from J, with 10 bases between. The CDR3 sequence is 13 residues long. Germline-derived CDR1 and CDR2 are SGHTA and FQGNSA. The CDR3 nucleotides read TGTGCCAGCAGCCTCATACAGGATCAGCCCCAGCATTTT. Its protein product is CASSLIQDQPQHF.

The genes are TRBV9 and TRBJ2-2; D not certain. This CDR3 contains 14 residues. The germline V gene has CDR1 SGDLS and CDR2 YYNGEE. V dropped 0 bases and J dropped 7 bases, with 10 bases sitting between them. The CDR3 coding sequence is TGTGCCAGCAGCGTAGTTGCGATTGGCGGGGAGCTGTTTTTT. Translated: CASSVVAIGGELFF.

This clone was observed a single time. The chain is built from TRBV18 and TRBJ1-5; 9 bases line up with TRBD1. CDR3 size: 16 residues. Germline-derived CDR1 and CDR2 are KGHSH and LQKENI. The trim removed 4 bases at V and 7 bases at J, leaving 11 bases unmatched. The DNA of the CDR3 is TGTGCCAGCTCACAGGACAGGGGCGCTATTGGCCAGCCCCAGCATTTT. Translated: CASSQDRGAIGQPQHF.

CDR3 region: CATSRDGYNEQFF. Here the CDR3 DNA reads TGTGCCACCAGCAGAGATGGCTACAATGAGCAGTTCTTC. The chain employs TRBV15 and TRBJ2-1, with D uncertain. Per the germline V gene, CDR1 is LNHNV and CDR2 is YYDKDF (reference sequence). V lost 0 bases and J lost 3, with 3 bases in between. The CDR3 has 13 residues.

The genes are TRBV29-1 and TRBJ2-5, with 8 bases fitting TRBD1. Germline values: CDR1 SQVTM, CDR2 ANQGSEA. J was trimmed by 2 bases and V by 5 bases; bases with no gene match: 4. This CDR3 is 13 amino acids long. The CDR3 nucleotides read TGCAGCGTTCGACAGGGGATTCAAGAGACCCAGTACTTC. Amino acids: CSVRQGIQETQYF. Filled out from reference TRBV29-1 and TRBJ2-5, the complete variable domain reads SAVISQKPSRDICQRGTSLTIQCQVDSQVTMMFWYRQQPGQSLTLIATANQGSEATYESGFVIDKFPISRPNLTFSTLTVSNMSPEDSSIYLCSVRQGIQETQYFGPGTRLLVL.